The 22 T cell receptor beta chains in this list originate from one sample, sequenced in a study of cytomegalovirus exposure and HLA in healthy donors listed by TCRdb under 2017. Library creation used the immunoSEQ multiplex PCR assay. For the multiplex PCR, a mixture combining 60 forward primers for TCR Vbeta segments and 13 reverse primers for TCR Jbeta segments was used. TCRdb provides this immuneACCESS table in a form limited to in-frame rearrangements. Some clones are lacking; in checked studies, under half of them reflect an unresolved V gene, and why the rest are absent is not known. The sample includes about 160,000 clones, with more than 80% observed a single time. The ten largest clonotypes hold 2.4% of the sample. The sample comprised PBMCs. These receptors were obtained from a male donor in good health and CMV-seronegative.

The rearrangement links TRBV7-3 to TRBJ2-6; unclear D gene. CDR1 is SGHTA, CDR2 FQGTGA, per germline. The CDR3 is 15 residues long. The germline V and J ends were trimmed by 3 bases and 0 bases, with 6 bases remaining between them. The CDR3 DNA sequence: TGTGCCAGCAGCTTTCCCAGCTCTGGGGCCAACGTCCTGACTTTC. Residues: CASSFPSSGANVLTF.

The V gene is TRBV9, the J gene TRBJ2-3; 9 nucleotides align to TRBD2. The CDR3 contains 15 residues. The V segment lost 3 bases and the J segment 4 bases; nucleotides outside the gene matches: 6. Per germline, CDR1 SGDLS and CDR2 YYNGEE. CDR3 amino acids: CASSAVAGVPDTQYF. DNA of the CDR3: TGTGCCAGCAGCGCGGTAGCGGGAGTTCCAGATACGCAGTATTTT.

The rearrangement links TRBV29-1 to TRBJ1-6; D might be TRBD1 (5 bases). The V gene's germline CDR1 is SQVTM and CDR2 ANQGSEA. Trimming stripped 5 bases from V and 7 bases from J, with 15 bases between. CDR3 length: 14 amino acids. CDR3 nucleotides: TGCAGCGTTTCGGGGGGGACGGCCAATTCACCCCTCCACTTT. Protein: CSVSGGTANSPLHF.

The chain joins TRBV5-6 to TRBJ1-1, with TRBD1 matching 8 bases. The germline V gene has CDR1 SGHDT and CDR2 YYEEEE. CDR3 size: 16 residues. The junction had 7 bases not matched to a gene; V was cut back by 1 base and J by 2 bases. The CDR3 spells CASSLLRQGANTEAFF. CDR3 nucleotides: TGTGCCAGCAGCTTGTTGAGGCAGGGGGCTAACACTGAAGCTTTCTTT.

This chain connects TRBV28 to TRBJ1-5; D is uncertain. Germline V gives CDR1 MDHEN, CDR2 SYDVKM. This CDR3 is 10 amino acids long. The CDR3 sequence: CAAGSRAQHF. CDR3 DNA: TGTGCGGCGGGTTCACGGGCCCAGCATTTT. Using reference TRBV28 and TRBJ1-5 for the parts outside the CDR3, the full variable domain is DVKVTQSSRYLVKRTGEKVFLECVQDMDHENMFWYRQDPGLGLRLIYFSYDVKMKEKGDIPEGYSVSREKKERFSLILESASTNQTSMYLCAAGSRAQHFGDGTRLSIL.

The table lists this clone with a few counts. V and J are TRBV5-1 and TRBJ2-6, with unresolved D. Looked up from germline, CDR1 is SGHRS and CDR2 is YFSETQ. With 4 bases removed from V and 0 bases from J, the gap between germline ends came to 11 bases. The CDR3 spans 16 residues. Here the CDR3 reads CASSQDPGSGANVLTF. CDR3 DNA: TGCGCCAGCAGCCAAGATCCAGGCTCTGGGGCCAACGTCCTGACTTTC.

The chain carries TRBV7-8 and TRBJ2-5; TRBD2 matches 14 bases. CDR1 is SGHVS, CDR2 FQNEAQ, per germline. The CDR3 extends over 14 amino acids. After removal of 5 bases from V and 7 bases from J, the junction contained 3 bases not matched to a gene. The CDR3 spells CASSTGLAGATQYF. CDR3 coding DNA: TGTGCCAGCAGCACGGGACTAGCGGGAGCGACCCAGTACTTC.

The rearrangement joins TRBV4-3 to TRBJ2-7; 8 nucleotides agree with TRBD1. J lost 3 bases, V lost 0 bases, and 4 bases had no gene match. This CDR3 region has 15 residues. CDR1 is LGHNA and CDR2 is YSLEER in the germline V gene. CDR3: CASSQDLTGGYEQYF. The CDR3 DNA follows: TGCGCCAGCAGCCAAGATTTAACAGGGGGCTACGAGCAGTACTTC.

This chain uses TRBV7-2 with TRBJ2-5, with a weak D call TRBD2 (6 bases). The CDR3 is 17 residues long. CDR1 and CDR2 (germline): SGHTA, FQGNSA. The V end lost 1 base, the J end lost 6 bases, and 21 bases lay between the germline ends. CDR3: CASSLGGSGDIRKTQYF. The CDR3 DNA reads TGTGCCAGCAGCTTAGGGGGGTCGGGGGATATTAGAAAGACCCAGTACTTC.

This chain joins TRBV6-5 and TRBJ2-5; 12 bases are a match to TRBD2. This CDR3 has 14 amino acids. V gave up 9 bases and J gave up 2 bases; unmatched junction bases: 4. Germline values: CDR1 MNHEY, CDR2 SVGAGI. Here the CDR3 reads CARGTSGLQETQYF. In DNA, the CDR3 is TGTGCCAGGGGGACTAGCGGGTTACAAGAGACCCAGTACTTC.

The J gene is TRBJ2-5, the V gene TRBV2, with D hard to call. There are 12 residues in the CDR3. Looked up from germline, CDR1 is SNHLY and CDR2 is FYNNEI. V dropped 6 bases and J dropped 1 base, with 6 bases sitting between them. CDR3 nucleotide sequence: TGTGCCAGCAGCGACTTCCAAGAGACCCAGTACTTC. Its protein is CASSDFQETQYF.

The CDR3 spells CASSEPHRGGSPEQYF. DNA for the CDR3: TGTGCCAGCAGTGAACCCCACAGGGGGGGGTCCCCCGAGCAGTACTTC. V usage is TRBV6-1 and J usage is TRBJ2-7, with D perhaps matching TRBD1 (8 bases). With 2 bases removed from V and 6 bases from J, the gap between germline ends came to 20 bases. Germline loops: CDR1 MNHNS, CDR2 SASEGT. CDR3 length equals 16 residues.

The chain is built from TRBV28 and TRBJ2-3, with D possibly being TRBD2 (6 bases). CDR1 MDHEN and CDR2 SYDVKM come from the germline V gene. The CDR3 length is 15 residues. Trimming took 3 bases from V and 0 from J, leaving 10 bases between them. CDR3 sequence (DNA): TGTGCCAGCAGTTTTCTAGCGATTAGCACAGATACGCAGTATTTT. It codes for CASSFLAISTDTQYF.

The chain uses TRBV6-9 and TRBJ1-1; 7 bases agree with TRBD1. Germline-derived CDR1 and CDR2 are MNHGY and SVAAGI. The length of the CDR3 is 14 residues. V was clipped by 6 bases and J by 4 bases; unmatched bases: 8. CDR3 sequence: CASRPQTGLTEAFF. In DNA, the CDR3 is TGTGCCAGCAGACCCCAGACAGGGCTCACTGAAGCTTTCTTT.

The rearrangement links TRBV9 to TRBJ1-3; 9 bases align to TRBD1. CDR1 and CDR2 (germline): SGDLS, YYNGEE. V lost 2 bases, J lost 8 bases, and 5 bases stayed unmatched. CDR3 length equals 14 residues. The CDR3, as DNA: TGTGCCAGCAGCGTTGAGGGACAGGGTGACACCATATATTTT. Its translation: CASSVEGQGDTIYF.

The gene calls are TRBV6-1 and TRBJ1-5; D gene unclear. The V gene's germline CDR1 is MNHNS and CDR2 SASEGT. V shed 4 bases and J shed 0 bases, with 10 bases lying between them. The CDR3 is made up of 15 amino acids. The DNA of the CDR3 is TGTGCCAGCAGTGTGGAGGTAGATAGCAATCAGCCCCAGCATTTT. This gives the protein CASSVEVDSNQPQHF.

The table lists this clone with a few counts. The chain combines TRBV6-5 with TRBJ1-2, with D unclear. The germline V and J ends were trimmed by 11 bases and 6 bases, with 10 bases remaining between them. CDR3 length: 10 residues. Per the germline V gene, CDR1 is MNHEY and CDR2 is SVGAGI. CDR3 coding DNA: TGTGCCCGGGGAAGTGATGGCTACACCTTC. Residues: CARGSDGYTF.

This rearrangement joins TRBV27 to TRBJ1-5; TRBD1 might be the D (6 bases). The CDR3 contains 16 residues. Trimming removed 5 bases at V and 6 bases at J, with 20 bases between. The germline V gene encodes CDR1 MNHEY and CDR2 SMNVEV (reference sequence). CDR3 sequence: CASSLTPTGFGQPQHF. As DNA, the CDR3 is TGTGCCAGCAGTCTGACCCCTACAGGGTTTGGTCAGCCCCAGCATTTT.

The chain recombines TRBV6-1 with TRBJ2-7; 7 bases map to TRBD1. CDR1 is MNHNS, CDR2 SASEGT, per germline. V shed 2 bases and J 3 bases; nucleotides not matched to a gene: 4. This CDR3 has 14 amino acids. CDR3 bases: TGTGCCAGCAGTGAAACCGGGACAGACTACGAGCAGTACTTC. It is translated as CASSETGTDYEQYF.

This clone has only a few counts. The chain combines TRBV6-5 with TRBJ1-1; no clear D gene. Between the trimmed V and J ends, which lost 6 bases and 4 bases, there was a span of 15 bases. CDR1 and CDR2 (germline): MNHEY, SVGAGI. This CDR3 spans 14 amino acids. CDR3 DNA: TGTGCCAGCAGCCCATCAGGCCGTATCACTGAAGCTTTCTTT. Amino acids: CASSPSGRITEAFF.

The chain links TRBV18 to TRBJ1-1; D unclear. The CDR3 runs 17 residues. Germline CDR1 KGHSH, CDR2 LQKENI. V lost 4 bases and J 1 base, leaving 19 bases between the germline ends. The CDR3 region is CASSQDSRSPRNTEAFF. The CDR3 DNA reads as TGTGCCAGCTCACAAGACTCCCGATCGCCGAGGAACACTGAAGCTTTCTTT.

The V call is TRBV4-3, the J call TRBJ2-7; 7 bases are shared with TRBD2. Trimming took 0 bases from V and 3 from J; bases not matched to a gene: 2. The germline V gene encodes CDR1 LGHNA and CDR2 YSLEER. This CDR3 region has 14 residues. In DNA form, the CDR3 reads TGCGCCAGCAGCCAAGATCCTAGCGGCTACGAGCAGTACTTC. Residues: CASSQDPSGYEQYF.